Here is one T cell receptor (beta chain) with its context. The data were obtained in a study of radiotherapy plus CTLA-4 blockade in lung cancer. Trimming at V came to 2 bases and at J to 7 bases, leaving 13 bases not matched to a gene. Germline V gene lookup returns CDR1 LNHDA and CDR2 SQIVND (reference sequence). This CDR3 contains 16 residues. Libraries were prepared by immunoSEQ multiplex PCR; TCRdb keeps only in-frame clonotypes and omits some of them. This table has 81,000 or so clones, around 86% appearing once. The receptor was isolated from a human donor with non-small cell lung cancer who had stable disease on radiotherapy plus ipilimumab. The specimen was peripheral blood, collected from a patient treated with radiotherapy plus ipilimumab. This sequence joins TRBV19 and TRBJ2-7; the match to TRBD1 covers 8 bases. CDR3 sequence reads: CASSITTGARPREQYF. For the CDR3, the DNA is TGTGCCAGTAGTATAACGACAGGGGCGAGGCCCAGGGAGCAGTACTTC.